This T cell receptor (beta chain) was sequenced in a study of blood T cell repertoires in COVID-19. Libraries were prepared by immunoSEQ multiplex PCR; TCRdb keeps only in-frame clonotypes and omits some of them. The data show fewer than 500,000 clones, 70% to 90% seen once. The specimen was PBMCs or T cells enriched from blood (not recorded which). The sequence was collected from a woman younger than 30 with acute COVID-19.

The CDR3 spells CASSARQGSNQPQHF. The CDR3 bases are TGTGCCAGCAGCGCCCGACAGGGTTCCAATCAGCCCCAGCATTTT. The rearrangement joins TRBV2 to TRBJ1-5; 7 nucleotides align to TRBD1. In germline, CDR1 is SNHLY, CDR2 FYNNEI. This CDR3 spans 15 amino acids. The ends lost 6 bases at V and 3 bases at J; junction bases unmatched: 8.